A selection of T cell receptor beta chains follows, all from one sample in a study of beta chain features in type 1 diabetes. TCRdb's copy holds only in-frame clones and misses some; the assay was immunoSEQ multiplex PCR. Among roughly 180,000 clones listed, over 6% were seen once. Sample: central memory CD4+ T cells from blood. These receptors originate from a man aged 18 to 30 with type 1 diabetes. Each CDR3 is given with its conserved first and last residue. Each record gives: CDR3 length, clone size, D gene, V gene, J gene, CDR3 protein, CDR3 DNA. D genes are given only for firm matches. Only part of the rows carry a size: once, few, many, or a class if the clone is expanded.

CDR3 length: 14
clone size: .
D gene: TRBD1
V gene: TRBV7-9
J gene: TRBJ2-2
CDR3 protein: CASSWGTALWELFF
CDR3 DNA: TGTGCCAGCAGCTGGGGGACAGCCTTGTGGGAGCTGTTTTTT

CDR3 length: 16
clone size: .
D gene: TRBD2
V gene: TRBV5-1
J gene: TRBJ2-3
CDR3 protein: CASSLEQAGSTDTQYF
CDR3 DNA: TGCGCCAGCAGCTTGGAGCAAGCGGGGAGCACAGATACGCAGTATTTT

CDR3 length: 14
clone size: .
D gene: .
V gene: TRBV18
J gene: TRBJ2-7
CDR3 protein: CASSRMSGDYEQYF
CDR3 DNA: TGTGCCAGCTCCAGAATGTCAGGGGACTACGAGCAGTACTTC

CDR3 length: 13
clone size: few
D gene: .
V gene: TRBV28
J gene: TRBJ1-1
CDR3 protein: CASSMTVGTEAFF
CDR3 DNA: TGTGCCAGCAGCATGACAGTGGGCACTGAAGCTTTCTTT

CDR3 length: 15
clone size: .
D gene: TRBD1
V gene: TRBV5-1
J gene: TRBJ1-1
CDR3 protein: CASSLGTGGRTEAFF
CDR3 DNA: TGCGCCAGCAGCTTGGGGACAGGGGGCCGCACTGAAGCTTTCTTT

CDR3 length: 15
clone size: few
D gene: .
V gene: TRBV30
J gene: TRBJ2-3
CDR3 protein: CAWNQGGGSTDTQYF
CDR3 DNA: TGTGCCTGGAACCAGGGCGGCGGTAGCACAGATACGCAGTATTTT

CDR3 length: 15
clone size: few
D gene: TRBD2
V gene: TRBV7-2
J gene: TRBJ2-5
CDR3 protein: CASSSYGGAGETQYF
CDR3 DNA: TGTGCCAGCAGCTCATACGGGGGGGCCGGAGAGACCCAGTACTTC

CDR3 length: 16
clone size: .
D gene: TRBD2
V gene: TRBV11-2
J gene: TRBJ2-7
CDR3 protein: CASSVGLAGGRHEQYF
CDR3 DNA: TGTGCCAGCAGCGTGGGACTAGCGGGGGGTAGGCACGAGCAGTACTTC

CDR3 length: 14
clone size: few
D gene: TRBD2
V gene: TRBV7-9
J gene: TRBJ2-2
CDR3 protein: CASSSSGNTGELFF
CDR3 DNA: TGTGCCAGCAGCTCTAGCGGAAACACCGGGGAGCTGTTTTTT

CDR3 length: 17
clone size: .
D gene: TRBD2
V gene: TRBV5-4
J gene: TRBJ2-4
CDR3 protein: CASSLASTSGGKNIQYF
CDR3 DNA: TGTGCCAGCAGCTTGGCCTCGACTAGCGGGGGAAAAAACATTCAGTACTTC

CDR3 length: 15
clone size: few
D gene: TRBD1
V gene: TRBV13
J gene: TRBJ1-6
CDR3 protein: CASSFRTGMNSPLHF
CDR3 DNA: TGTGCCAGCAGCTTCCGGACAGGGATGAATTCACCCCTCCACTTT

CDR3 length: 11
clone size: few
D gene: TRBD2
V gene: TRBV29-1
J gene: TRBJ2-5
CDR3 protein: CSAGGQETQYF
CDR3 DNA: TGCAGCGCGGGAGGGCAAGAGACCCAGTACTTC

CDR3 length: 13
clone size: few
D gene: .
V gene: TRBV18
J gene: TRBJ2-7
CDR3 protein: CASSPRQGTALNF
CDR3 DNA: TGTGCCAGCTCACCACGCCAGGGGACGGCCCTTAACTTC

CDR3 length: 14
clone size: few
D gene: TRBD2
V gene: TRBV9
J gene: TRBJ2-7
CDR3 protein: CASEPGLAGTEQYF
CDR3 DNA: TGTGCCAGCGAACCGGGACTAGCGGGAACCGAGCAGTACTTC

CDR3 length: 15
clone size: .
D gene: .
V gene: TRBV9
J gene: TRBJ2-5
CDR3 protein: CASSVVGATGETQYF
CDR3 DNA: TGTGCCAGCAGCGTAGTAGGGGCGACGGGAGAGACCCAGTACTTC

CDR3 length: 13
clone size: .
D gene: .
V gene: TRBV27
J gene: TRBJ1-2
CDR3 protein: CASRRRANYGYTF
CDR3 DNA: TGTGCCAGCCGTCGGCGGGCTAACTATGGCTACACCTTC

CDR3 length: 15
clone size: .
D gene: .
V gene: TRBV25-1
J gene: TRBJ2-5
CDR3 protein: CASSEPQFDRAGQYF
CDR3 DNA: TGTGCCAGCAGTGAGCCCCAATTTGACAGGGCGGGGCAGTACTTC

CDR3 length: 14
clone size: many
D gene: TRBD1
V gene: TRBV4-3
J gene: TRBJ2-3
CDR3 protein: CASSQQGATDTQYF
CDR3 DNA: TGCGCCAGCAGCCAACAGGGGGCCACAGATACGCAGTATTTT

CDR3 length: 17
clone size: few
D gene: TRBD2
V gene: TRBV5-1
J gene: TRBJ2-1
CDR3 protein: CASSLTSGGNPYNEQFF
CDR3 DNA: TGCGCCAGCAGCTTGACTAGCGGGGGGAACCCATACAATGAGCAGTTCTTC

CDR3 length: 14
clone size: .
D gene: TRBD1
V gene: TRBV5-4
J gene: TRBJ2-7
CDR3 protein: CASSPDRASYEQYF
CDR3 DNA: TGTGCCAGCAGTCCCGACAGGGCCTCCTACGAGCAGTACTTC

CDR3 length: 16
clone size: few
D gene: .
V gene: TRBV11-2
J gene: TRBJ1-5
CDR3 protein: CASSLGGGTRNQPQHF
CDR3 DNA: TGTGCCAGCAGCTTAGGGGGGGGAACCCGCAATCAGCCCCAGCATTTT

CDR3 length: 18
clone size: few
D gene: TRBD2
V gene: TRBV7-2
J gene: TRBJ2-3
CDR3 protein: CASSLRGIAGTSTDTQYF
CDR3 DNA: TGTGCCAGCAGCTTAAGGGGAATAGCGGGGACTAGCACAGATACGCAGTATTTT

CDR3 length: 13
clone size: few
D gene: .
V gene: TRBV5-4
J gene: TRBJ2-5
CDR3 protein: CASSGGSRETQYF
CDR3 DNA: TGTGCCAGCAGCGGGGGGAGTAGGGAGACCCAGTACTTC

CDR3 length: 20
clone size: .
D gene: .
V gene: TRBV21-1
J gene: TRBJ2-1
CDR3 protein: CASSKRRGRNPFLLYNEQFF
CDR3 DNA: TGTGCCAGCAGCAAACGGCGGGGACGAAATCCCTTCCTTCTTTACAATGAGCAGTTCTTC

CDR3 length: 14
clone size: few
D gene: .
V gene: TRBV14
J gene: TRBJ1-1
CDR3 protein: CASSWGRANTEAFF
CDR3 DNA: TGTGCCAGCAGTTGGGGCAGGGCGAACACTGAAGCTTTCTTT

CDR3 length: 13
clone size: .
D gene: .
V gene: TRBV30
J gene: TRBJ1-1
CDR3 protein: CAWEWAENTEAFF
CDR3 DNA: TGTGCCTGGGAATGGGCAGAGAACACTGAAGCTTTCTTT

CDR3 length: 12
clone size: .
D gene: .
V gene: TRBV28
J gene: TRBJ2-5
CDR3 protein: CASSLPGETQYF
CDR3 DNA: TGTGCCAGCAGTTTGCCAGGGGAGACCCAGTACTTC

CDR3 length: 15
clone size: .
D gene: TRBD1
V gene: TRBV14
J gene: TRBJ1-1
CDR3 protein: CASSRRGQGSTEAFF
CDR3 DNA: TGTGCCAGCAGCCGCAGGGGACAGGGTTCCACTGAAGCTTTCTTT

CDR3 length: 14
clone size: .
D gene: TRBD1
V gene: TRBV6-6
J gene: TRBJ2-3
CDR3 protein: CASSPGTDTDTQYF
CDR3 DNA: TGTGCCAGCAGTCCCGGGACAGACACAGATACGCAGTATTTT

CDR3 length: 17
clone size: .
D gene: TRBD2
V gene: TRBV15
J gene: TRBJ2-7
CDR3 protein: CATSRDQASGSRGEQYF
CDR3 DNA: TGTGCCACCAGCAGAGATCAGGCTAGCGGGAGCAGGGGCGAGCAGTACTTC

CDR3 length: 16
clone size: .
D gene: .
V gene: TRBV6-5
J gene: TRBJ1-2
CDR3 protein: CASSYASGLQDYGYTF
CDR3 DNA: TGTGCCAGCAGTTACGCCAGTGGTCTCCAAGACTATGGCTACACCTTC

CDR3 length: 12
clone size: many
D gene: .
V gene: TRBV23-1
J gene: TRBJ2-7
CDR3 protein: CASNERPYEQYF
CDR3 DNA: TGCGCCTCGAATGAGAGGCCCTACGAGCAGTACTTC

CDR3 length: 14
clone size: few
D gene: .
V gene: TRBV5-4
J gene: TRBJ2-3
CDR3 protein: CASSLGAGTDTQYF
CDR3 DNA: TGTGCCAGCAGCTTAGGGGCCGGCACAGATACGCAGTATTTT

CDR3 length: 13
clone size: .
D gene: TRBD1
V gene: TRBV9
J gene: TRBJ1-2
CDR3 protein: CASSVVQGGGYTF
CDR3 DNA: TGTGCCAGCAGCGTAGTCCAGGGGGGTGGCTACACCTTC

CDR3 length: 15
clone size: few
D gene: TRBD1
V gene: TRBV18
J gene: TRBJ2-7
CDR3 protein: CASSRDRGARDEQYF
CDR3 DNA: TGTGCCAGCTCAAGAGACAGGGGTGCCAGGGACGAGCAGTACTTC

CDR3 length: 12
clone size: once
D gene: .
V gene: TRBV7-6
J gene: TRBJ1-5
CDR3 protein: CASSFSSGPQHF
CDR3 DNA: TGTGCCAGCAGCTTTTCCTCGGGGCCCCAGCATTTT

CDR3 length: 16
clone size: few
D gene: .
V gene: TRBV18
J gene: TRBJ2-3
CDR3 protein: CASSPASGGRTDTQYF
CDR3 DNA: TGTGCCAGCTCACCGGCCTCCGGCGGGCGCACAGATACGCAGTATTTT

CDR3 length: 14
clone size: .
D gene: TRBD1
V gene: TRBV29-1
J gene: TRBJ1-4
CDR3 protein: CSVGGGQGNEKLFF
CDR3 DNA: TGCAGCGTTGGAGGGGGCCAGGGGAATGAAAAACTGTTTTTT

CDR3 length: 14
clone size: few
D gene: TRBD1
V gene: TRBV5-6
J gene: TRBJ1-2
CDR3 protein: CASSSTGTDYGYTF
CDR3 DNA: TGTGCCAGCAGCTCGACCGGGACAGACTATGGCTACACCTTC

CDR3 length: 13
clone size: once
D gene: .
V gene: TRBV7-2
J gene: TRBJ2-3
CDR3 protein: CASSLEYSDTQYF
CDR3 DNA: TGTGCCAGCAGCTTAGAGTATTCAGATACGCAGTACTTT

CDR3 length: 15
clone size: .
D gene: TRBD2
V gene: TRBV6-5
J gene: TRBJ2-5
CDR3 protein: CASTTLAGEGGTQYF
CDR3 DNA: TGTGCCAGCACCACTCTAGCGGGAGAGGGTGGGACCCAGTACTTC

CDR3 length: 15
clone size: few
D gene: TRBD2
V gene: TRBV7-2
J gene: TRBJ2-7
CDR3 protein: CASSLAGTSGYEQYF
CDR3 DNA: TGTGCCAGCAGCTTAGCTGGGACTAGCGGATACGAGCAGTACTTC

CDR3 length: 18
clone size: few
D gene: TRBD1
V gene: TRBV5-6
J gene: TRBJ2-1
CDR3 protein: CASSLNRGGLRSYNEQFF
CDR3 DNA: TGTGCCAGCAGCTTGAACAGGGGTGGGCTACGCTCCTACAATGAGCAGTTCTTC

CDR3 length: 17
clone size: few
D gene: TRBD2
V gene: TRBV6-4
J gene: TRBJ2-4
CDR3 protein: CASSDGLAGGPKNIQYF
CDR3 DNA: TGTGCCAGCAGTGACGGCCTAGCGGGAGGCCCCAAAAACATTCAGTACTTC

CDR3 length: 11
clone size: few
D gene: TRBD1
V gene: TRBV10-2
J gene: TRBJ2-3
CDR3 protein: CASTGADTQYF
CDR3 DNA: TGCGCCAGTACAGGGGCAGATACGCAGTATTTT

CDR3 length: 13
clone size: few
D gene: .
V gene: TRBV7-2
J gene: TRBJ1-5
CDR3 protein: CASSFGPDQPQHF
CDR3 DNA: TGTGCCAGCAGCTTTGGGCCCGATCAGCCCCAGCATTTT

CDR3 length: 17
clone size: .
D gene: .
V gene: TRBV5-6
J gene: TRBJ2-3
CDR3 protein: CASSSSLRRGPTDTQYF
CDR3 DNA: TGTGCCAGCAGCTCCTCACTCAGGCGGGGGCCAACAGATACGCAGTATTTT

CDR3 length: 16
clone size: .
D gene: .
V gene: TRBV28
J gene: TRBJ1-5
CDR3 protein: CASSLSTPGSDQPQHF
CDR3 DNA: TGTGCCAGCAGTTTATCCACCCCAGGGTCAGACCAGCCCCAGCATTTT

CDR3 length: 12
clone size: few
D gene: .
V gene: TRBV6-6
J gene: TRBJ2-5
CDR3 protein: CASGRLQETQYF
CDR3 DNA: TGTGCCAGCGGAAGACTGCAAGAGACCCAGTACTTC

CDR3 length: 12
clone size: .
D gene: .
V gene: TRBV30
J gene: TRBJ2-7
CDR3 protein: CAWSVSAYEQYF
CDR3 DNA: TGTGCCTGGAGTGTATCCGCCTACGAGCAGTACTTC

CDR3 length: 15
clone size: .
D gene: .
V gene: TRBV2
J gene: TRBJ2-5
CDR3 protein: CASLPRFGGQETQYF
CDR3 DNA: TGTGCCAGCCTACCGAGGTTTGGGGGGCAAGAGACCCAGTACTTC

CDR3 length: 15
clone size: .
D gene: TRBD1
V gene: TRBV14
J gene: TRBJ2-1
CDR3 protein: CASSQLPDRVNEQFF
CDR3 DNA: TGTGCCAGCAGCCAACTCCCGGACAGGGTTAATGAGCAGTTCTTC

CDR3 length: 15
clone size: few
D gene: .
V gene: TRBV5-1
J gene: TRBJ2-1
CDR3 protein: CASSLAPQSSNEQFF
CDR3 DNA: TGCGCCAGCAGCTTGGCCCCACAGAGTTCGAATGAGCAGTTCTTC

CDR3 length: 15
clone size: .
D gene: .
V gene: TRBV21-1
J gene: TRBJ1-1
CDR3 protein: CASSKAGEMNTEAFF
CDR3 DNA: TGTGCCAGCAGCAAAGCAGGAGAGATGAACACTGAAGCTTTCTTT

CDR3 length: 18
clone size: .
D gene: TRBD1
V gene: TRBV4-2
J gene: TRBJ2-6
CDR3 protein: CASSQAGGTTSGANVLTF
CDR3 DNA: TGTGCCAGCAGCCAAGCAGGGGGAACCACCTCTGGGGCCAACGTCCTGACTTTC